This record concerns one T cell receptor beta chain sequence. Germline assignment: CDR1 SGDLS and CDR2 YYNGEE. The CDR3 covers 12 residues. V was pared by 4 bases and J by 3 bases, with 7 bases between. These data belong to a study of blood T cell repertoires in COVID-19. Study overall: Donors in the United States, Italy and Spain gave samples during acute or convalescent COVID-19. T cells, B-cell-depleted T cells, or PBMCs supplied cDNA or gDNA.

TCRdb's table, derived via immunoSEQ multiplex PCR, lists solely in-frame clones and lacks some. Of 99,000 or so clones in the sample, 90% to 95% are singletons; the top ten hold around 5.8%. The sequence was collected from a human donor in a cohort sampled during active COVID-19. The sequencing sample was made of peripheral blood. V is TRBV9 and J is TRBJ1-1; no clear D. CDR3 in DNA: TGTGCCAGCAGCCGCGGGGACACTGAAGCTTTCTTT. It encodes CASSRGDTEAFF.